This TCR beta chain derives from a study of T cells expressing NK-cell markers. The CDR3 contains 15 residues. TCRdb reworked the 5' RACE reads into one entry per CDR3 protein, no DNA. This sample's clone table lists 130,000 to 150,000 distinct CDR3 sequences. Sample: blood T cells: a sorted CD56 or NKG2C T cell subset, CD4+ or CD8+ T cells, or bulk PBMC T cells (not recorded which). The receptor was isolated from a man aged 18 to 30 in good health. The chain uses TRBV12-3 or TRBV12-4 and TRBJ1-1. Here the CDR3 reads CASSIHSSMNTEAFF.